The present T cell receptor beta chain was sequenced within a study of blood T cell repertoires in COVID-19. As originally analysed: Estimated nucleated cell counts came from reference gene primer amplification. Sequencing used immunoSEQ multiplex PCR; TCRdb keeps in-frame clones, though not all of them. That table is the source of V, J and clone size, and D and trimming were worked out from the DNA. Among some 30,000 clones listed, roughly nine tenths were seen once. V lost 5 bases to trimming and J lost 5 bases; unmatched junction nucleotides: 5. The CDR3 covers 13 residues. Germline V gene data show CDR1 as LNHDA and CDR2 as SQIVND (reference sequence).

The sequence came from a man aged 50 to 59 with active or convalescent COVID-19. This chain links TRBV19 with TRBJ2-5, with 7 bases aligning to TRBD2. The sample consisted of peripheral blood. The CDR3 is CASSPDGGETQYF. The CDR3 DNA sequence: TGTGCCAGTAGTCCAGACGGGGGGGAGACCCAGTACTTC.